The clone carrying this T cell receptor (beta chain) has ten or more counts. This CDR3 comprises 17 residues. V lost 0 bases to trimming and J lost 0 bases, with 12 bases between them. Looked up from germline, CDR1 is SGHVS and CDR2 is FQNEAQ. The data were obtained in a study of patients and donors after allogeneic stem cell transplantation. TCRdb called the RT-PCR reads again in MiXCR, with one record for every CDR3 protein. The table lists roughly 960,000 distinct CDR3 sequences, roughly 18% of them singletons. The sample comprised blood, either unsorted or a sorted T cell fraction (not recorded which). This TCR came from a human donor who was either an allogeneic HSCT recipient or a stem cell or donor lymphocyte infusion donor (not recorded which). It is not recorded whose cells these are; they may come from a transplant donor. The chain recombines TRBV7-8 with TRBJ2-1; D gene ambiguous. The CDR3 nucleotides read TGTGCCAGCAGCTTAGCGACTGGTCTAAGCTCCTACAATGAGCAGTTCTTC. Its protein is CASSLATGLSSYNEQFF.